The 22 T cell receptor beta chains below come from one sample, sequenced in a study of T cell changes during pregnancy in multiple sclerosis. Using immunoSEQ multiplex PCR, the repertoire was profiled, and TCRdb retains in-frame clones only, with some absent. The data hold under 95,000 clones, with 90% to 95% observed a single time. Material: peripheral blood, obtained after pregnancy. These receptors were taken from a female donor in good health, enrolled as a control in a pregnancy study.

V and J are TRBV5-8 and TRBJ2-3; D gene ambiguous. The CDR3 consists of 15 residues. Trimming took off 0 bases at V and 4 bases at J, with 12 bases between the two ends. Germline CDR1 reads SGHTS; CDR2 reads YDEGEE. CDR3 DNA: TGTGCCAGCAGCTTGGGTGACAAGGCCGCAGATACGCAGTATTTT. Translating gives CASSLGDKAADTQYF.

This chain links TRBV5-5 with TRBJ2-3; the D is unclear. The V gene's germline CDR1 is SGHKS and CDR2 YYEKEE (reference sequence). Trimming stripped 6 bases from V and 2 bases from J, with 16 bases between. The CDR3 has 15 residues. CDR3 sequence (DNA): TGTGCCAGCACTCCGCGCAATCGTAACACAGATACGCAGTATTTT. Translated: CASTPRNRNTDTQYF. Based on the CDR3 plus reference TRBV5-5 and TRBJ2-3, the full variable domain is DAGVTQSPTHLIKTRGQQVTLRCSPISGHKSVSWYQQVLGQGPQFIFQYYEKEERGRGNFPDRFSARQFPNYSSELNVNALLLGDSALYLCASTPRNRNTDTQYFGPGTRLTVL.

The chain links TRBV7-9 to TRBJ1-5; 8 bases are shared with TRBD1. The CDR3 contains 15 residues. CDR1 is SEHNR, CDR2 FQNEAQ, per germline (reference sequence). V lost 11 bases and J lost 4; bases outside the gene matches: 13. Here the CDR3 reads CAQRVTGEVNQPQHF. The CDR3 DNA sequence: TGTGCCCAGCGAGTGACAGGGGAAGTGAATCAGCCCCAGCATTTT.

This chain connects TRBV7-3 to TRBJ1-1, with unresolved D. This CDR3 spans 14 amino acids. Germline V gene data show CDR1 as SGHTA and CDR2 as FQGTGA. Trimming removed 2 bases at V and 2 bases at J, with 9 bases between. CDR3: CASSLDGSNTEAFF. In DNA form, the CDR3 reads TGTGCCAGCAGCTTAGACGGGAGTAACACTGAAGCTTTCTTT.

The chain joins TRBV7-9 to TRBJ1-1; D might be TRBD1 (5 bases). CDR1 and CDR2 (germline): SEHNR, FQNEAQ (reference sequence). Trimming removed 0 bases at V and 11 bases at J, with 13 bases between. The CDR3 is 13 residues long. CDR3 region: CASSLAGGRDAFF. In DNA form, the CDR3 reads TGTGCCAGCAGCTTAGCCGGAGGGAGGGACGCTTTCTTT.

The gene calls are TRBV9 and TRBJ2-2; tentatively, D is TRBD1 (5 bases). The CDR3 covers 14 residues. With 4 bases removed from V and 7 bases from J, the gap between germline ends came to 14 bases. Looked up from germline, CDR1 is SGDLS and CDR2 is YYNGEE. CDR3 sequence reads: CASSPRSGNGELFF. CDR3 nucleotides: TGTGCCAGCAGCCCTAGATCAGGGAACGGGGAGCTGTTTTTT.

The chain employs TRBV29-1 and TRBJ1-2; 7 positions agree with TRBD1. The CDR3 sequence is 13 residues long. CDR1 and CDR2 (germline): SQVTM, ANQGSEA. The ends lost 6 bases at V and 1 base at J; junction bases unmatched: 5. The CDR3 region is CSVQGGFNYGYTF. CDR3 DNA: TGCAGCGTACAAGGGGGCTTTAACTATGGCTACACCTTC. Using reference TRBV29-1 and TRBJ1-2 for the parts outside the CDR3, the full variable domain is SAVISQKPSRDICQRGTSLTIQCQVDSQVTMMFWYRQQPGQSLTLIATANQGSEATYESGFVIDKFPISRPNLTFSTLTVSNMSPEDSSIYLCSVQGGFNYGYTFGSGTRLTVV.

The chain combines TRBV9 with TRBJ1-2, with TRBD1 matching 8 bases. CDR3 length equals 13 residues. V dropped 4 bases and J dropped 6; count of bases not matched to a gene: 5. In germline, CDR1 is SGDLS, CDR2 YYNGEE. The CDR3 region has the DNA TGTGCCAGCAGCCAAAAGACAGGGGATGGCTACACCTTC. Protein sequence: CASSQKTGDGYTF.

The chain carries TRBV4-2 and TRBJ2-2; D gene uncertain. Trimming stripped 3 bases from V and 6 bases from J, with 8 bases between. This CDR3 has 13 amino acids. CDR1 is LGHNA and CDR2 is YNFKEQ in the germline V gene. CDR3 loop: CASSHPVSGELFF. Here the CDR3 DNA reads TGTGCCAGCAGCCACCCTGTATCCGGGGAGCTGTTTTTT.

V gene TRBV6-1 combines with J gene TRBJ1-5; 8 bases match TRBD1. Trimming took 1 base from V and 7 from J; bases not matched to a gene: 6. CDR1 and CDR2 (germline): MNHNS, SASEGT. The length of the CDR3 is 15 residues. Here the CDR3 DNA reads TGTGCCAGCAGTGAAGGGACAGGGTCCTGGCAGCCCCAGCATTTT. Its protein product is CASSEGTGSWQPQHF.

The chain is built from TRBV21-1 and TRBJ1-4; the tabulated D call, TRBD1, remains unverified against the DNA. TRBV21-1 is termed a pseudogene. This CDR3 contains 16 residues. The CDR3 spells CASSKTPRGANEKLFF. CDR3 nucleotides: TGTGCCAGCAGCAAAACCCCCAGGGGGGCTAATGAAAAACTGTTTTTT.

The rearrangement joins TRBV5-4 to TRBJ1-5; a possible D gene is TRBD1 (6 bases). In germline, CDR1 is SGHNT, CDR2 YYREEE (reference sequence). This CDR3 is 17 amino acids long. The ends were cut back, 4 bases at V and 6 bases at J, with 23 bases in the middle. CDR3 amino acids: CASSLGGGKTWGQPQHF. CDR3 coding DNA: TGTGCCAGCAGCCTGGGGGGGGGCAAGACATGGGGTCAGCCCCAGCATTTT.

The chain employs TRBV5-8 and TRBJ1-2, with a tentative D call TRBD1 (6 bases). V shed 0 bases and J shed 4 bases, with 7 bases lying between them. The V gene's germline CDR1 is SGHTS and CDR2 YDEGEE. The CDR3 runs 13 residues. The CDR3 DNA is TGTGCCAGCAGCTTGGACAGGGTCTATGGCTACACCTTC. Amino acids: CASSLDRVYGYTF.

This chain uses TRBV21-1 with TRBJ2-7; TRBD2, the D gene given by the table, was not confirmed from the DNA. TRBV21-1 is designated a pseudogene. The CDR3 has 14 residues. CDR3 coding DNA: TGTGCCAGCCGTGGAGGGACGGGGGTCTACGAGCAGTACTTC. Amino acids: CASRGGTGVYEQYF.

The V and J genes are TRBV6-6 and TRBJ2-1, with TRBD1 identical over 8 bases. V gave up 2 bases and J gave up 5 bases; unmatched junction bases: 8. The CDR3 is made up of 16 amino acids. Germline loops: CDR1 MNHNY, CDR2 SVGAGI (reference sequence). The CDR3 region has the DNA TGTGCCAGCAGTTACACTAGGACAGGGAAAAACAATGAGCAGTTCTTC. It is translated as CASSYTRTGKNNEQFF.

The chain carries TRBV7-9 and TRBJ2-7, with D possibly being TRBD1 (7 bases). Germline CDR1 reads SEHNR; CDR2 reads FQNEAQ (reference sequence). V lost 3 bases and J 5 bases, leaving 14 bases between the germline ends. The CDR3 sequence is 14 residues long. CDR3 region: CASSFQGGGDEQYF. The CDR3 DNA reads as TGTGCCAGCAGCTTCCAGGGGGGCGGTGACGAGCAGTACTTC.

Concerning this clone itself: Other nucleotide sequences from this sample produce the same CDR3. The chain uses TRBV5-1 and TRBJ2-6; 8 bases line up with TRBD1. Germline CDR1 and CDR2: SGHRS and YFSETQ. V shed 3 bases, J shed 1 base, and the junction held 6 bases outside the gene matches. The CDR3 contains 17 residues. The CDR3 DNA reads TGCGCCAGCAGCTCCGGGACAGGACCTTCTGGGGCCAACGTCCTGACTTTC. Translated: CASSSGTGPSGANVLTF.

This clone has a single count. The chain's CDR3 is CAWSQGLGEKLFF. The CDR3, as DNA: TGTGCCTGGAGTCAGGGCCTTGGGGAAAAACTGTTTTTT. This sequence joins TRBV30 and TRBJ1-4; possible D gene TRBD1, 5 bases. Germline lookup yields CDR1 GTSNPN and CDR2 SVGIG (reference sequence). This CDR3 is built from 13 residues. Trimming left V 2 bases short and J 8 bases short, with 12 bases between.

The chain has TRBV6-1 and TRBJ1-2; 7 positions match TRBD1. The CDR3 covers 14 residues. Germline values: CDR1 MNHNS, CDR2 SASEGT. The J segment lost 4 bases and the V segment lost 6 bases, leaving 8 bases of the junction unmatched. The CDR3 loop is CASRPSGTVYGYTF. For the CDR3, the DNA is TGTGCCAGCAGACCCTCCGGGACAGTCTATGGCTACACCTTC.

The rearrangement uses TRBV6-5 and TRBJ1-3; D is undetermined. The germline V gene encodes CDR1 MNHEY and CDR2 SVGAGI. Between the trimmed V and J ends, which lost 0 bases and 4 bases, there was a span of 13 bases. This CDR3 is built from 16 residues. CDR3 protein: CASSYSSGFVGNTIYF. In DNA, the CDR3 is TGTGCCAGCAGTTACTCATCGGGGTTTGTAGGAAACACCATATATTTT.

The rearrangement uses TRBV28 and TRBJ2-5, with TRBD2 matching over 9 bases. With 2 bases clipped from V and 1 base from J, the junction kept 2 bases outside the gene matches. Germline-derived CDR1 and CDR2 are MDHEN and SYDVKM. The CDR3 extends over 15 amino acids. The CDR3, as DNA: TGTGCCAGCAGTTTACTAGCGGGGACCCAAGAGACCCAGTACTTC. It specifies CASSLLAGTQETQYF.

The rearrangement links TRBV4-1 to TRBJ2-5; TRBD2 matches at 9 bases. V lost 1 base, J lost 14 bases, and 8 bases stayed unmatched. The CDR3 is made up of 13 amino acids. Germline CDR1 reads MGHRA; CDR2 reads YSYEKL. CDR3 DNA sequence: TGCGCCAGCAGCCAAGTTGCGGGGGGGCCCCTATACTTC. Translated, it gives CASSQVAGGPLYF.